These 5 T cell receptor beta chains share one sample of origin, sequenced in a study of shared clonotypes between healthy human individuals (dated by TCRdb to about 2020). Library construction relied on the immunoSEQ multiplex PCR assay. The source is immuneACCESS, and TCRdb retained only in-frame sequences with V and J called. Part of the clones is not carried over; for the studies checked, unresolved V genes explain less than half of this, and the remainder is unexplained. In all, the sample holds about 2.4 million clones, and over 85% of those were seen once. The ten largest account for about 0.39% of the sample. The sample was naive CD4+ T cells from PBMCs. The cell subset or site tag for this specimen amounts to: CD45RA+ positively selected. These receptors were collected from a man aged 18 to 30 in good health. Some clones in this sample may be carry-over from other donors' samples.

This CDR3 is CASSQGQLYGYTF. The DNA of the CDR3 is TGTGCCAGCTCACAAGGACAGCTCTATGGCTACACCTTC. The V and J genes are TRBV18 and TRBJ1-2; D is possibly TRBD1 (6 bases). The CDR3 totals 13 residues. Per germline, CDR1 KGHSH and CDR2 LQKENI. Between the trimmed V and J ends, which lost 4 bases and 4 bases, there was a span of 10 bases.

V is TRBV5-4 and J is TRBJ2-5; TRBD1 agrees at 8 bases. Trimming at V came to 1 base and at J to 5 bases, leaving 10 bases not matched to a gene. Germline CDR1 is SGHNT and CDR2 is YYREEE (reference sequence). The CDR3 contains 16 residues. The CDR3 spells CASSLPDSGGGETQYF. CDR3 in DNA: TGTGCCAGCAGCTTGCCCGATTCAGGGGGCGGTGAGACCCAGTACTTC.

V usage is TRBV5-1 and J usage is TRBJ2-3; TRBD1 matches at 7 bases. The V gene's germline CDR1 is SGHRS and CDR2 YFSETQ. CDR3 length: 15 amino acids. V shed 3 bases, J shed 14 bases, and the junction held 18 bases outside the gene matches. CDR3 in DNA: TGCGCCAGCAGCTATACCGGGACAGAGGGTAACAAGTGGTATTTT. Encoded protein: CASSYTGTEGNKWYF.

The chain combines TRBV5-6 with TRBJ2-1; D unresolved. Trimming cost V 4 bases and J 14 bases, with 19 bases left between them. CDR1 is SGHDT, CDR2 YYEEEE, per germline. The CDR3 has 13 amino acids. The CDR3 is CASSRGFPNREFF. The DNA for the CDR3 is TGTGCCAGCAGCCGCGGCTTCCCCAATCGGGAGTTCTTC. Using reference TRBV5-6 and TRBJ2-1 for the parts outside the CDR3, the full variable domain is DAGVTQSPTHLIKTRGQQVTLRCSPKSGHDTVSWYQQALGQGPQFIFQYYEEEERQRGNFPDRFSGHQFPNYSSELNVNALLLGDSALYLCASSRGFPNREFFGPGTRLTVL.

The V call is TRBV29-1, the J call TRBJ2-1; a possible D gene is TRBD1 (6 bases). CDR3 size: 10 residues. Trimming took off 7 bases at V and 7 bases at J, with 8 bases between the two ends. Germline V gene data show CDR1 as SQVTM and CDR2 as ANQGSEA. The CDR3 is CSGGQNEQFF. The DNA for the CDR3 is TGCAGCGGAGGACAGAATGAGCAGTTCTTC.